Included here is one T cell receptor beta chain sequence, with context. The antigen is unknown. This record belongs to a study of T cell repertoires in cytomegalovirus infection. CDR3 length: 15 amino acids. The V end was cut by 4 bases, the J end by 4 bases, with 14 bases between. Germline V gene sequence: CDR1 SEHNR, CDR2 FQNEAQ (reference sequence). MiXCR, applied by TCRdb to the reads, yields one record per CDR3 protein. The sample lists about 920,000 distinct CDR3 sequences; approximately 31% were seen once. The source is a human donor in good health (CMV status not recorded). Some clones in this sample may be carry-over from other donors' samples. The chain joins TRBV7-9 to TRBJ2-4; weak D call: TRBD1 (6 bases). The sequences come from cultured CD8+ T cells from PBMCs, collected from culture after CMV antigen stimulation. The CDR3 bases are TGTGCCAGCAGCTCAACCTCCGGGACAAAAAACATTCAGTACTTC. Its translation: CASSSTSGTKNIQYF.